This TCR beta chain was profiled in a study of radiation and T cells in renal cell carcinoma (dated by TCRdb to about 2020). For context, the study as a whole: In total, some 50 samples underwent TCR beta sequencing: approximately 25 tumors plus 27 peripheral blood samples. The final blood draw took place at 4 weeks after radiation, the same time as nephrectomy. Across all 50 or so samples, 4,016,671 unique CDR3 nucleotide sequences encoding roughly 2,800,000 unique CDR3 amino acid sequences were identified.

The CDR3 has 15 amino acids, counting the end cysteine and phenylalanine. Left in the record is the CDR3 DNA by itself, 45 bases read in frame from the first base. Looking up the germline V gene yields CDR1 LGHNA and CDR2 YSLEER. The immunoSEQ kit was used, according to the manufacturer's recommendations, to generate TCR beta libraries from genomic DNA. To prepare libraries, a first multiplex PCR with proprietary primers was run, followed by a second PCR that added unique barcodes, and a bead cleanup was done after each round. A kit-provided positive control reaction and a negative control reaction were included in every sample batch. The final libraries underwent checking on an Agilent 4200 TapeStation D1000 ScreenTape, volumetric pooling, and quantification by qPCR. Sequencing was performed on an Illumina NextSeq500 using a MidOutput 150-cycle cartridge, with 156 Read1 cycles, 15 Index1 cycles, and the kit custom primers. The pooled library was loaded at about 0.98 pM, with a roughly 18% PhiX control spiked in. Concerning the study's data processing: Vendor-processed data were analyzed in R, with a clonotype defined as all T cells sharing the same CDR3 nucleotide sequence. In the clone abundance analyses, frequencies in each sample were normalized to that sample's 10,000 most abundant clones. Public T cell clones, which averaged fewer than five per sample, were removed prior to analysis. Tumor-enriched clonotypes and baseline blood-enriched clonotypes were defined as those with an abundance difference of at least 32-fold between compartments. Clonotypes expanded or contracted between blood time points were identified with a beta-binomial differential abundance model. Tumor-blood repertoire similarity was measured with the Baroni-Urbani and Buser coefficient, and groups were compared using two-tailed Wilcoxon tests in R. TCRdb's version of the immuneACCESS table is confined to in-frame rearrangements and falls short of the full clone set. An unresolved V gene accounts for under half of the shortfall where checked; the remainder is of unknown origin. That table supplies the V and J calls and clone size; D and trimming were determined from the DNA. The table for this sample lists some 30,000 clones; over 70% of them were counted only once. Together, the top ten hold 33% of the sample.

The time point label corresponds to: blood 4 weeks post-SBRT, at nephrectomy. The treatment or condition label of this sample denotes: 15 Gy SBRT to primary tumor, nephrectomy 4 weeks later. The samples were obtained from a clinical trial, where primary renal cell carcinomas were treated with 15 Gy stereotactic body radiation therapy and then removed by nephrectomy 4 weeks afterward. Serial peripheral blood from radiation-treated patients was sampled at baseline, 2 weeks and 4 weeks after SBRT to track tumor-enriched clonotypes. Every patient had renal cell carcinoma of clear cell pathology. Genomic DNA for TCR sequencing was prepared using the QIAamp DNA Blood Mini Kit (Qiagen). The analyses included only samples that passed all quality control checks. General findings and caveats noted by the study authors: Because pretreatment tumor biopsies were not available, the study could not determine whether clonotypes were already present within the tumor at baseline. Dynamics of the blood repertoire were not tracked past 4 weeks after treatment. Effects of radiation dose or scheduling on the TCR repertoire could not be addressed with the single-armed trial design. In blood, the top tumor clonotypes increased between baseline and 2 weeks post-radiation and then shrank by 4 weeks, which suggests that tumor-resident clones expanded only transiently.

On this clone itself: Its antigen target is currently unknown. Base qualities are not at hand, and no much larger clone is one base apart.

The specimen was blood, collected from a patient whose treatment included radiotherapy and nephrectomy. Rearrangement joined TRBV4-3 to TRBJ2-5; possibly the D gene is TRBD1, per 5 matching bases. The DNA end lines up better with TRBJ2-7; the J call may be wrong. The sequence came from a man aged 60 to 69 with renal cell carcinoma. CDR3 loop: CASSQGPGWTYEQYF. The bases are TGCGCCAGCAGCCAAGGCCCAGGGTGGACCTACGAGCAGTACTTC.